The 4 T cell receptor beta chains below all came from one sample that was sequenced in a study of shared T cell receptors in the human thymus. Assay: immunoSEQ multiplex PCR; the TCRdb copy retains only in-frame clones and omits some. The sample records about 400,000 clones, roughly 94% being singletons. Sequencing used thymocytes. Receptors were obtained from a human donor.

This rearrangement joins TRBV7-3 to TRBJ2-3; no definite D call. The ends were cut back, 3 bases at V and 0 bases at J, with 7 bases in the middle. The CDR3 loop spans 14 amino acids. Germline V gene sequence: CDR1 SGHTA, CDR2 FQGTGA. The chain's CDR3 is CASSLGQSTDTQYF. The CDR3 DNA reads TGTGCCAGCAGCTTGGGCCAGAGCACAGATACGCAGTATTTT.

The chain links TRBV28 to TRBJ2-5, with TRBD1 identical over 7 bases. The CDR3 has 15 residues. Trimming removed 6 bases from V and 7 bases from J; junction bases left unmatched: 14. Germline V gives CDR1 MDHEN, CDR2 SYDVKM. The CDR3 region is CASRSGTATRWTQYF. The CDR3 DNA follows: TGTGCCAGCAGATCCGGGACAGCCACCCGGTGGACCCAGTACTTC.

The V gene is TRBV5-1, the J gene TRBJ2-7; D perhaps matches TRBD1 (5 bases). The CDR3 has 13 residues. CDR1 and CDR2 from the germline V gene are SGHRS and YFSETQ. Trimming cost V 0 bases and J 4 bases, with 8 bases left between them. The CDR3 protein is CASSLGQKYEQYF. In DNA form, the CDR3 reads TGCGCCAGCAGCTTGGGACAGAAATACGAGCAGTACTTC.

The chain carries TRBV7-9 and TRBJ1-3, with D uncertain. This CDR3 has 16 residues. The germline CDR1 and CDR2 sequences are SEHNR and FQNEAQ (reference sequence). V was trimmed by 3 bases and J by 0 bases, leaving 12 bases between them. The CDR3 loop is CASSFWTGYSGNTIYF. CDR3 DNA: TGTGCCAGCAGCTTTTGGACGGGATACTCTGGAAACACCATATATTTT.